This is a list of T cell receptor beta chains from one sample in a study of cytomegalovirus exposure and HLA in healthy donors. Libraries were prepared by immunoSEQ multiplex PCR; TCRdb keeps only in-frame clonotypes and omits some of them. The sample lists some 100,000 clones, about 80% occurring once. Sequenced input: PBMCs. These receptors were obtained from a female donor in good health and CMV-seronegative. CDR3s include the opening cysteine and the closing phenylalanine or tryptophan. A D gene is named only where the DNA matches it firmly. Some rows have no size entry. The others give once, few or many, or a class for an expanded clone.

>-|TRBJ2-5|TRBV29-1|once
TGCAGCGTTGTCAGGGCCGGAGAGACCCAGTACTTC
CSVVRAGETQYF
>-|TRBJ1-1|TRBV4-3|-
TGCGCCAGCAGCCAAGAAAGGGGCAGGGTTGCAAACACTGAAGCTTTCTTT
CASSQERGRVANTEAFF
>-|TRBJ1-1|TRBV5-5|-
TGTGCCAGCAGCTGGGCCAAAGGTACTGAAGCTTTCTTT
CASSWAKGTEAFF
>TRBD2|TRBJ2-2|TRBV7-9|-
TGTGCCAGCAGCCAACGGACTAGCGTAGCCGGGGAGCTGTTTTTT
CASSQRTSVAGELFF
>-|TRBJ1-2|TRBV7-9|-
TGTGCCAGCAGCCCCCTGGGGGGGTCCCACAGTAACTATGGCTACACCTTC
CASSPLGGSHSNYGYTF
>TRBD1|TRBJ1-2|TRBV30|-
TGTGCCTGGAGTGTTACGATGACAGGGGCTCGTGGCTACACCTTC
CAWSVTMTGARGYTF
>-|TRBJ2-7|TRBV7-6|-
TGTGCCAGCAGCTTAGGCGGTGTTGGTGACCAGCTTTTCGTCGAGCAGTACTTC
CASSLGGVGDQLFVEQYF
>-|TRBJ2-7|TRBV19|-
TGTGCCAGTAGTGCCCAGACAGGAGCCGAAAGGTACGAGCAGTACTTC
CASSAQTGAERYEQYF
>-|TRBJ1-2|TRBV4-3|many
TGCGCCAGCAGTCAGAAGGACAGTCCTATGGATGGCTACACCTTC
CASSQKDSPMDGYTF
>-|TRBJ2-4|TRBV2|-
TGTGCCAGCAGTGAAGGGCTAGGTGGGGGCGTCAACATTCAGTACTTC
CASSEGLGGGVNIQYF
>TRBD2|TRBJ2-5|TRBV2|-
TGTGCCAGCAGTGTCGGCGGGGGGGATCGAGAGACCCAGTACTTC
CASSVGGGDRETQYF
>-|TRBJ1-1|TRBV7-9|once
TGTGCCAGCAGCTCCACGAATGCTCCCCACGGGAACACTGAAGCTTTCTTT
CASSSTNAPHGNTEAFF
>-|TRBJ1-3|TRBV27|-
TGTGCCAGCAGTTTACGACAAGGAAACACCATATATTTT
CASSLRQGNTIYF
>-|TRBJ2-2|TRBV5-1|-
TGCGCCAGCAGCTTCGCCGGGCCGGGAAGGACCGGGGAGCTGTTTTTT
CASSFAGPGRTGELFF
>-|TRBJ2-3|TRBV7-9|-
TGTTCCAGCAGCTTAGGTCTCGAGTCTAGCACAGATACGCAGTATTTT
CSSSLGLESSTDTQYF
>-|TRBJ1-6|TRBV4-2|once
TGTGCCAGCAGCCCCACGACAGGTCGGGATTCACCCCTCCACTTT
CASSPTTGRDSPLHF
>-|TRBJ1-5|TRBV28|-
TGTGCCAGCAGTTTAGAGAGCAATCAGCCCCAGCATTTT
CASSLESNQPQHF
>-|TRBJ2-1|TRBV6-5|few
TGTGCCAGCAGTTACGACGGACTCGAGAATGAGCAGTTCTTC
CASSYDGLENEQFF
>-|TRBJ2-2|TRBV6-1|few
TGTGCCAGCAGTGAAGTCAGTGACACCGGGGAGCTGTTTTTT
CASSEVSDTGELFF
>-|TRBJ1-2|TRBV2|-
TGTGCCAGCACTCGACAGTGGAGGGATTATGGCTACACCTTC
CASTRQWRDYGYTF
>TRBD2|TRBJ2-3|TRBV7-6|-
TGTGCCAGCAGCTTGAGACTAGCGGGGCCTAGCACAGATACGCAGTATTTT
CASSLRLAGPSTDTQYF
>-|TRBJ1-2|TRBV6-4|few
TGTGCCAGCAGGACTTCGGGACTTCCTAACTATGGCTACACCTTC
CASRTSGLPNYGYTF
>TRBD2|TRBJ2-7|TRBV10-2|-
TGCGCCAGCAGTGATAGCGGGGGGCACACCTACGAGCAGTACTTC
CASSDSGGHTYEQYF
>TRBD1|TRBJ1-2|TRBV29-1|-
TGCAGCGGTGACAGGGGACAAGCCTATGGCTACACCTTC
CSGDRGQAYGYTF
>-|TRBJ2-7|TRBV28|few
TGTGCCAGCAGACCTGGTACATCCTACGAGCAGTACTTC
CASRPGTSYEQYF
>TRBD2|TRBJ2-7|TRBV2|once
TGTGTCAGCAGTGAAGGTCAGCGGGGTTCCTACGAGCAGTACTTC
CVSSEGQRGSYEQYF
>-|TRBJ2-3|TRBV5-1|-
TGCGCCAGCAGCTTGCGACAGACTCGGCAAGCAACGCAGTATTTT
CASSLRQTRQATQYF
>TRBD1|TRBJ1-6|TRBV19|-
TGTGCCAGTAGTATCAACAGGGGAGTTTCACCCCTCCACTTT
CASSINRGVSPLHF
>-|TRBJ1-1|TRBV29-1|-
TGCAGCGCCCCCGAGGAGGCAGGCGGACAGACTGAAGCTTTCTTT
CSAPEEAGGQTEAFF
>TRBD1|TRBJ1-1|TRBV11-2|-
TGTGCCAGCAGGGGACAGGGACGGGGTGAAGCTTTCTTT
CASRGQGRGEAFF
>-|TRBJ1-2|TRBV5-1|-
TGCGCCAGCAGCTCCCGCGGGCAGGGGAGGGATGGCTACACCTTC
CASSSRGQGRDGYTF
>TRBD1|TRBJ1-1|TRBV19|-
TGTGCCAGTACCGGACAGGGGATGTACACTGAAGCTTTCTTT
CASTGQGMYTEAFF
>TRBD1|TRBJ1-5|TRBV6-1|-
TGTGCCAGCAGTGAAGGAGGGGGCGCAGGACAGCCCCAGCATTTT
CASSEGGGAGQPQHF
>-|TRBJ1-5|TRBV5-1|few
TGCGCCAGCAGCTTGAACGGGAATAGCAATCAGCCCCAGCATTTT
CASSLNGNSNQPQHF
>-|TRBJ1-6|TRBV7-2|-
TGTGCCAGCAGCGTAACACAGGGTGGGGATTCACCCCTCCACTTT
CASSVTQGGDSPLHF
>TRBD2|TRBJ2-5|TRBV7-2|-
TGTGCCAGCAGCTTAAAAGTGGGGACTAGCGGAGGGACCCAGTACTTC
CASSLKVGTSGGTQYF
>TRBD1|TRBJ2-1|TRBV30|-
TGTGCCTGGGGTGCGGGGACAGGGTCCTACAATGAGCAGTTCTTC
CAWGAGTGSYNEQFF
>TRBD1|TRBJ1-2|TRBV7-8|-
TGTGCCAGCAGCCACGGACAGGGGGGCTATGGCTACACCTTC
CASSHGQGGYGYTF
>-|TRBJ1-3|TRBV4-3|-
TGCGCCAGCAGCCAAGATGGGGGGGCTGGAAACACCATATATTTT
CASSQDGGAGNTIYF
>TRBD1|TRBJ1-6|TRBV11-2|-
TGTGCCAGCAGCACGGGACAGGGGGCTGATTCACCCCTCCACTTT
CASSTGQGADSPLHF
>-|TRBJ2-1|TRBV2|-
TGTGCCAGCAGCTGGGGCGGAAGCTCCTACAATGAGCAGTTCTTC
CASSWGGSSYNEQFF
>TRBD1|TRBJ1-2|TRBV4-1|-
TGCGCCAGCAGCCAAGGCCTGACAGGGCCCCGCTATGGCTACACCTTC
CASSQGLTGPRYGYTF